The 7 T cell receptor beta chains reported below all come from one sample, sequenced in a study of shared clonotypes between healthy human individuals. Produced via immunoSEQ multiplex PCR; TCRdb's table is partial and in-frame only. The sample contains 950,000 to 1,100,000 clones, about 75% of which appear only once. The source material was memory CD4+ T cells sorted from blood. Sample subset: CD45RA-negative fraction. These receptors all come from a man younger than 30 in good health.

The chain has TRBV19 and TRBJ2-1, with unresolved D. Trimming took off 6 bases at V and 5 bases at J, with 8 bases between the two ends. The germline V gene has CDR1 LNHDA and CDR2 SQIVND (reference sequence). The CDR3 covers 12 residues. This chain's CDR3 is CASRTLHNEQFF. The CDR3 DNA reads as TGTGCCAGTAGGACCCTTCACAATGAGCAGTTCTTC.

This clone was observed a single time. The chain links TRBV11-2 to TRBJ2-1, with 9 bases that match TRBD2. The germline V gene encodes CDR1 SGHAT and CDR2 FQNNGV. The CDR3 runs to 15 residues. V was pared by 5 bases and J by 1 base, with 3 bases of the junction left unmatched. Here the CDR3 reads CASSPREGSYNEQFF. CDR3 nucleotide sequence: TGTGCCAGCAGCCCGCGGGAGGGGTCCTACAATGAGCAGTTCTTC.

Here the CDR3 DNA reads TGTGCCAGCAGCCCCCATGTACAGCGGGAGGCAGATACGCAGTATTTT. It encodes CASSPHVQREADTQYF. The chain is built from TRBV14 and TRBJ2-3, with 9 bases identical to TRBD2. The CDR3 sequence is 16 residues long. The trim removed 4 bases at V and 4 bases at J, leaving 9 bases unmatched. Germline V gives CDR1 SGHDN, CDR2 FVKESK.

This sequence joins TRBV5-1 and TRBJ2-2, with D possibly being TRBD2 (5 bases). Germline CDR1 is SGHRS and CDR2 is YFSETQ. The CDR3 is 15 residues long. With 4 bases removed from V and 1 base from J, the gap between germline ends came to 11 bases. CDR3 sequence: CASSRSAGNTGELFF. CDR3 nucleotides: TGCGCCAGCAGCCGTAGCGCAGGGAACACCGGGGAGCTGTTTTTT.

This chain connects TRBV6-5 to TRBJ2-2; tentative D call: TRBD2 (5 bases). The V gene's germline CDR1 is MNHEY and CDR2 SVGAGI. This CDR3 comprises 13 residues. Trimming stripped 5 bases from V and 7 bases from J, with 11 bases between. The CDR3 loop is CASSPLRGGELFF. As DNA, the CDR3 is TGTGCCAGCAGTCCACTTCGGGGCGGGGAGCTGTTTTTT.

This clone showed up just a few times. This chain connects TRBV14 to TRBJ1-6; D call uncertain. V was cut by 4 bases and J by 12 bases, with 13 bases left in between. The CDR3 extends over 13 amino acids. Per the germline V gene, CDR1 is SGHDN and CDR2 is FVKESK. In nucleotides, the CDR3 is TGTGCCAGCAGCCTAGGACGTGGTGGACCCCTCCACTTT. Its translation: CASSLGRGGPLHF.

Here the CDR3 reads CASSALQTDTQYF. The CDR3 bases are TGTGCCAGCAGCGCCCTACAGACAGATACGCAGTATTTT. The gene calls are TRBV9 and TRBJ2-3; the D is unclear. Germline lookup yields CDR1 SGDLS and CDR2 YYNGEE. Trimming shortened V by 3 bases and J by 3 bases, and 8 bases separated the two germline ends. CDR3 length: 13 residues.